The 22 T cell receptor beta chains below were found in one sample sequenced in a study of blood T cell repertoires in COVID-19. Libraries were prepared by immunoSEQ multiplex PCR; TCRdb keeps only in-frame clonotypes and omits some of them. Of more than 300,000 clones in the sample, roughly 90% were seen once. Sample: PBMCs or T cells enriched from blood (not recorded which). The receptors were sampled from a woman aged 30 to 39 who had been exposed to COVID-19.

This chain connects TRBV5-1 to TRBJ1-6; TRBD1 is a possible D gene (5 bases). Trimming left V 1 base short and J 10 bases short, with 15 bases between. Germline lookup yields CDR1 SGHRS and CDR2 YFSETQ. The CDR3 contains 15 residues. DNA of the CDR3: TGCGCCAGCAGCTTGAGGGGTCCCGGGGGATCACCCCTCCACTTT. Translating gives CASSLRGPGGSPLHF.

The chain has TRBV19 and TRBJ1-3; D is ambiguous. In germline, CDR1 is LNHDA, CDR2 SQIVND (reference sequence). The CDR3 spans 13 residues. CDR3 sequence: CAAGSYSGNTIYF. The DNA for the CDR3 is TGTGCGGCGGGCTCCTACTCTGGAAACACCATATATTTT.

V gene TRBV5-5 combines with J gene TRBJ2-3, with 8 bases fitting TRBD1. V lost 4 bases, J lost 5 bases, and 6 bases stayed unmatched. CDR3 size: 14 residues. The V gene's germline CDR1 is SGHKS and CDR2 YYEKEE (reference sequence). The CDR3 nucleotides are TGTGCCAGCAGCCTTCCCGGGACAGGAGATACGCAGTATTTT. Its translation is CASSLPGTGDTQYF.

The chain recombines TRBV5-1 with TRBJ1-1, with D maybe TRBD1 (6 bases). CDR1 is SGHRS and CDR2 is YFSETQ in the germline V gene. The CDR3 consists of 14 residues. Trimming pared 5 bases from V and 6 bases from J, leaving 17 bases between. CDR3 DNA sequence: TGCGCCAGCAGTTATGGGACAAAGATCCCTGAAGCTTTCTTT. Translating it yields CASSYGTKIPEAFF.

On this clone: At the DNA level, this CDR3 is encoded by other sequences in the same sample as well. This chain joins TRBV2 and TRBJ1-2; the D gene is possibly TRBD1 (6 bases). The V gene's germline CDR1 is SNHLY and CDR2 FYNNEI. V lost 3 bases, J lost 4 bases, and 9 bases lay in between. The CDR3 is 13 residues long. For the CDR3, the DNA is TGTGCCAGCAGTGAGGGAGGGGGCTATGGCTACACCTTC. Translating gives CASSEGGGYGYTF.

In this sample, this clone turned up a few times. The chain uses TRBV14 and TRBJ2-3, with D perhaps matching TRBD1 (5 bases). Germline V CDR1 and CDR2: SGHDN, FVKESK. The CDR3 length is 15 residues. V lost 7 bases to trimming and J lost 6 bases, with 20 bases between them. CDR3 region: CASTKDTHGSDTQYF. DNA of the CDR3: TGTGCCAGCACCAAGGACACCCATGGGTCTGATACGCAGTATTTT.

A single count supports this clone. The chain combines TRBV2 with TRBJ1-2, with TRBD1 identical over 8 bases. Germline CDR1 reads SNHLY; CDR2 reads FYNNEI. This CDR3 has 14 amino acids. Trimming took 3 bases from V and 8 from J; bases not matched to a gene: 8. CDR3 DNA sequence: TGTGCCAGCAGTGACAGGGGGCTAAGGGCGGGCTACACCTTC. It codes for CASSDRGLRAGYTF.

In its sample, this clone was seen once. The V call is TRBV2, the J call TRBJ1-4; D not certain. The CDR3 covers 14 residues. CDR1 and CDR2 from the germline V gene are SNHLY and FYNNEI. V was trimmed by 7 bases and J by 0 bases, leaving 9 bases between them. CDR3 coding DNA: TGTGCCAGCAATGTACAGTCAACTAATGAAAAACTGTTTTTT. Translating gives CASNVQSTNEKLFF.

This clone occurred once. This chain joins TRBV6-5 and TRBJ1-2; D possibly corresponds to TRBD1 (6 bases). V shed 7 bases and J shed 3 bases, with 12 bases lying between them. This CDR3 is 13 amino acids long. In germline, CDR1 is MNHEY, CDR2 SVGAGI. The CDR3 spells CASTYRAHYGYTF. CDR3 bases: TGTGCCAGCACCTACAGGGCGCACTATGGCTACACCTTC.

The chain employs TRBV6-4 and TRBJ2-1; 9 positions match TRBD2. Germline CDR1 and CDR2: MRHNA and SNTAGT. This CDR3 has 15 amino acids. The ends lost 3 bases at V and 7 bases at J; junction bases unmatched: 7. The CDR3 reads CASSEASGTHNEQFF. The CDR3 coding sequence is TGTGCCAGCAGTGAGGCTAGCGGGACCCATAATGAGCAGTTCTTC.

J is TRBJ2-6 and V is TRBV7-9, with TRBD2 identical over 10 bases. The germline gives CDR1 SEHNR, CDR2 FQNEAQ (reference sequence). The CDR3 extends over 19 amino acids. V was pared by 3 bases and J by 1 base, with 9 bases of the junction left unmatched. The CDR3 DNA is TGTGCCAGCAGCTTGATACTAGCGGGGCCAATGTCTGGGGCCAACGTCCTGACTTTC. This codes for CASSLILAGPMSGANVLTF.

The V gene is TRBV21-1, the J gene TRBJ1-1. TRBV21-1 corresponds to a pseudogene. The CDR3 sequence is 15 residues long. In DNA, the CDR3 is TGTGCCAGCAGTCCACAGGCTCCGCGGGGAACTGAAGCTTTCTTT. It specifies CASSPQAPRGTEAFF.

V is TRBV6-5 and J is TRBJ1-6; 7 nucleotides line up with TRBD1. Germline CDR1 and CDR2: MNHEY and SVGAGI. CDR3 length equals 14 residues. After removal of 6 bases from V and 7 bases from J, the junction contained 6 bases not matched to a gene. For the CDR3, the DNA is TGTGCCAGCAGAACCGGGACAGAGAATTCACCCCTCCACTTT. Protein product: CASRTGTENSPLHF.

The CDR3: CASSIAERTEAFF. The CDR3 region has the DNA TGTGCCAGTAGTATTGCGGAGCGGACTGAAGCTTTCTTT. V is TRBV19 and J is TRBJ1-1; no reliable D call. This CDR3 region has 13 residues. Trimming took 3 bases from V and 5 from J, leaving 10 bases between them. CDR1 and CDR2 (germline): LNHDA, SQIVND (reference sequence).

V gene TRBV5-1 combines with J gene TRBJ2-5; D might be TRBD1 (6 bases). V lost 3 bases and J 5 bases, leaving 11 bases between the germline ends. The CDR3 totals 13 residues. Germline values: CDR1 SGHRS, CDR2 YFSETQ. The CDR3 here is CASSSYRGETQYF. CDR3 nucleotides: TGCGCCAGCAGCTCTTATAGGGGGGAGACCCAGTACTTC.

The chain uses TRBV10-3 and TRBJ1-2, with TRBD1 matching 9 bases. CDR3 length: 14 residues. Germline-derived CDR1 and CDR2 are ENHRY and SYGVKD. V lost 6 bases and J lost 6; bases outside the gene matches: 8. The CDR3, as DNA: TGTGCCATCAGGATTACAGGGGGCTTCGATGGCTACACCTTC. Encoded protein: CAIRITGGFDGYTF.

The genes are TRBV10-3 and TRBJ2-7, with 8 bases lining up with TRBD1. Trimming took 6 bases from V and 2 from J; bases not matched to a gene: 6. CDR1 and CDR2 (germline): ENHRY, SYGVKD. The CDR3 has 14 residues. The CDR3 DNA sequence: TGTGCCATCAGAGGAGGACAGGGACCCTACGAGCAGTACTTC. Encoded protein: CAIRGGQGPYEQYF.

The rearrangement links TRBV7-2 to TRBJ2-6, with D possibly being TRBD1 (5 bases). V gave up 5 bases and J gave up 0 bases, with 17 bases separating them. Looked up from germline, CDR1 is SGHTA and CDR2 is FQGNSA. This CDR3 contains 18 residues. CDR3 nucleotide sequence: TGTGCCAGCAGCCCCCTTAGGGGAACTGTCTCTGGGGCCAACGTCCTGACTTTC. This codes for CASSPLRGTVSGANVLTF.

The genes are TRBV5-1 and TRBJ1-1; D remains unclear. Trimming stripped 0 bases from V and 5 bases from J, with 11 bases between. Germline V gene lookup returns CDR1 SGHRS and CDR2 YFSETQ. The CDR3 has 14 residues. This chain's CDR3 is CASSLARSGTEAFF. The CDR3 DNA reads as TGCGCCAGCAGCTTGGCCCGCTCGGGAACTGAAGCTTTCTTT.

This clone occurred once. The chain recombines TRBV7-3 with TRBJ2-3; 11 bases match TRBD2. CDR1 SGHTA and CDR2 FQGTGA come from the germline V gene. The CDR3 is 16 amino acids. Unmatched junction bases numbered 8, after V lost 5 bases and J lost 4 bases. In nucleotides, the CDR3 is TGTGCCAGCAGCCTCGTAGCGGGGGGGCCACCAGATACGCAGTATTTT. Residues: CASSLVAGGPPDTQYF.

The genes are TRBV4-1 and TRBJ2-1, with 11 bases matching TRBD2. Trimming took 5 bases from V and 7 from J; bases not matched to a gene: 13. Germline V gene lookup returns CDR1 MGHRA and CDR2 YSYEKL. The CDR3 totals 17 residues. CDR3 nucleotides: TGCGCCAGCAGCTCCTACAATAGCGGGGGGGCAAGAAATGAGCAGTTCTTC. Protein product: CASSSYNSGGARNEQFF.

The chain joins TRBV6-6 to TRBJ1-6; perhaps TRBD1 as D (5 bases). This CDR3 is built from 16 residues. Trimming took off 5 bases at V and 9 bases at J, with 20 bases between the two ends. CDR1 is MNHNY and CDR2 is SVGAGI in the germline V gene (reference sequence). CDR3 sequence (DNA): TGTGCCAGCAGTCGAGCTGACAGTTCTGGCATTTCACCCCTCCACTTT. This codes for CASSRADSSGISPLHF.